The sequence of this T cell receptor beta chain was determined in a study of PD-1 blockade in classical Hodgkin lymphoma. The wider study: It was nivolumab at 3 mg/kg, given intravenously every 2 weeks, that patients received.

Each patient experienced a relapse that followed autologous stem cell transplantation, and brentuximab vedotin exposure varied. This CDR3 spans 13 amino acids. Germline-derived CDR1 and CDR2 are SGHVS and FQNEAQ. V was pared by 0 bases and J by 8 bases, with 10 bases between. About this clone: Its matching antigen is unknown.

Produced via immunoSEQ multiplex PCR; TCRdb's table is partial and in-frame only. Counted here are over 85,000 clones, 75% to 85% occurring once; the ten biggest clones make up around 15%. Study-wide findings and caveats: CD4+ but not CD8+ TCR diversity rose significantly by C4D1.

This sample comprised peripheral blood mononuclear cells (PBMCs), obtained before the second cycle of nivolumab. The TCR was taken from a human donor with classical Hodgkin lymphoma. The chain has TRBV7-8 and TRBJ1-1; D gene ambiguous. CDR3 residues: CASSLAVGTEAFF. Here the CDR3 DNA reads TGTGCCAGCAGCTTAGCGGTAGGTACCGAAGCTTTCTTT.